This T cell receptor (beta chain) was sequenced during a study of immune cell composition in non-small cell lung cancer. The overall study: Lung adenocarcinoma or squamous carcinoma made up most tumours. Study outcomes and limitations: Squamous carcinomas (roughly 80%) more often had tumour-associated clones >0.5% than adenocarcinomas (roughly 35%). TIL tumour reactivity correlated with maximal tumour-associated clone frequency in adenocarcinoma.

Profiled with immunoSEQ multiplex PCR; TCRdb holds only in-frame clones, not every one. The data contain several thousand clones, 70% to 90% of them singletons. The CDR3 runs 19 residues. Germline assignment: CDR1 SGHTA and CDR2 FQGTGA. V shed 4 bases, J shed 0 bases, and the junction held 15 bases outside the gene matches. This clone was recorded only once. Its target is not known. The normal lung sample lay at least 3 cm, and maximally far, from the tumour. This clonotype was obtained from a human donor with non-small cell lung cancer. What was sequenced was non-adjacent lung tissue. The chain recombines TRBV7-3 with TRBJ2-3, with 8 nucleotides matching TRBD2. The CDR3 bases are TGTGCCAGCAGCTCCCCCTTCGGAAGCGGGGGCGCTAGCACAGATACGCAGTATTTT. Translated, it gives CASSSPFGSGGASTDTQYF.